This TCR beta chain was documented in a study of control samples from healthy donors and cancer patients. This CDR3 contains 15 residues. Germline CDR1 SGHTA, CDR2 FQGNSA. Data came from immunoSEQ multiplex PCR; TCRdb stores just in-frame clones and leaves some out. The data contain about 95,000 clones, 88% of them singletons. As for this clone: A junction end diverges from the germline sequence, so it may reflect a read error.

The chain uses TRBV7-2 and TRBJ1-1; the D gene is possibly TRBD1 (5 bases). Specimen: blood. This sequence originates from a woman aged 70-85 years in good health. CDR3 sequence reads: CASTLGQGMNTEAFF. The CDR3, as DNA: TGTGCCAGCACCTTAGGGCAGGGAATGAACACTGAAGCTTTCTTT.